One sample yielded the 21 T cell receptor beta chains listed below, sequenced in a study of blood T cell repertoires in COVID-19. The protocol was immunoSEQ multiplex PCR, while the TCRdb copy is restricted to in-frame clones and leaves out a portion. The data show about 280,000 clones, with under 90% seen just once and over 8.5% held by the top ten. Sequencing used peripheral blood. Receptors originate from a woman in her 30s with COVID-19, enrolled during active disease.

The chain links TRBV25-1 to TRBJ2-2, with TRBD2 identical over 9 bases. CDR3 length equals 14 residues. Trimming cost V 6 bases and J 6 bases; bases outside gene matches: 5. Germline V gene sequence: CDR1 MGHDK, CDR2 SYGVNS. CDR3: CASSLAGGSGELFF. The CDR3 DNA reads TGTGCCAGCAGCCTCGCGGGAGGGTCCGGGGAGCTGTTTTTT.

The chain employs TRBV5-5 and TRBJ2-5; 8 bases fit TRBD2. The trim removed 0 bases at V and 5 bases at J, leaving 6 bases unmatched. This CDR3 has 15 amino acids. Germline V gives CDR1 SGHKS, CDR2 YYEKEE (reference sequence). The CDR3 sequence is CASSLDRGGLETQYF. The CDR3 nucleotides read TGTGCCAGCAGCTTGGATCGGGGGGGCCTGGAGACCCAGTACTTC.

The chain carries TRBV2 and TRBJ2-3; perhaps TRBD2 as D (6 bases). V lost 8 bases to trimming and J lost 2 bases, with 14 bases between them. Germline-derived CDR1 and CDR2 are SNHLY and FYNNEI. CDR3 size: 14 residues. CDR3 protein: CASGTLADTDTQYF. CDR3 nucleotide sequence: TGTGCCAGCGGAACTTTAGCGGACACAGATACGCAGTATTTT.

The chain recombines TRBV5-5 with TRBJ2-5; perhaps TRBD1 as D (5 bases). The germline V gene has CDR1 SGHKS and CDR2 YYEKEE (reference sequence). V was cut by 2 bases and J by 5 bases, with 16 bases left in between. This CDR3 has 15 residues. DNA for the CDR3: TGTGCCAGCAGCTTATCCCCCGTCTGGGGCGAGACCCAGTACTTC. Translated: CASSLSPVWGETQYF. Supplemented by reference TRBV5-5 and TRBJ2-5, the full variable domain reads DAGVTQSPTHLIKTRGQQVTLRCSPISGHKSVSWYQQVLGQGPQFIFQYYEKEERGRGNFPDRFSARQFPNYSSELNVNALLLGDSALYLCASSLSPVWGETQYFGPGTRLLVL.

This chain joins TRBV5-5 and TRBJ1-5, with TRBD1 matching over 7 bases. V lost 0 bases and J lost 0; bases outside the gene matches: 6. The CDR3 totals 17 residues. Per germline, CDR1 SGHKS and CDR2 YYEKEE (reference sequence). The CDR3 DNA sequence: TGTGCCAGCAGCTTGGGGACAGGCCAGTATAGCAATCAGCCCCAGCATTTT. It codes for CASSLGTGQYSNQPQHF.

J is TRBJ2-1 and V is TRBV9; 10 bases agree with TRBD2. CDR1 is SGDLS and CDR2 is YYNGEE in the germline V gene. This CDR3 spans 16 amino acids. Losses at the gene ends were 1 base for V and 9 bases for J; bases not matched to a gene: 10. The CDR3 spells CASSVSGAGGRGEQFF. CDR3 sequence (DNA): TGTGCCAGCAGCGTAAGTGGAGCGGGGGGGCGAGGTGAGCAGTTCTTC. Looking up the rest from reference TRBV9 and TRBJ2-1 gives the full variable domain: DSGVTQTPKHLITATGQRVTLRCSPRSGDLSVYWYQQSLDQGLQFLIQYYNGEERAKGNILERFSAQQFPDLHSELNLSSLELGDSALYFCASSVSGAGGRGEQFFGPGTRLTVL.

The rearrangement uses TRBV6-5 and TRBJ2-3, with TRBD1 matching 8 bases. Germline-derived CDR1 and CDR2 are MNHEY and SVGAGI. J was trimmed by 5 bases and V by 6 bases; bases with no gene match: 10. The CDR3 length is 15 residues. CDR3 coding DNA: TGTGCCAGCAGCCAGGACAGGGTCGTCCGAGATACGCAGTATTTT. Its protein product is CASSQDRVVRDTQYF.

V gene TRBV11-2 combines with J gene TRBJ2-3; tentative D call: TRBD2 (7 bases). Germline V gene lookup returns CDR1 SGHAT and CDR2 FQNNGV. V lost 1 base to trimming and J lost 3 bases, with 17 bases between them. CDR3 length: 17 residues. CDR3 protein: CASSLVSWGGRTDTQYF. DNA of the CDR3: TGTGCCAGCAGCTTAGTGTCGTGGGGGGGCCGTACAGATACGCAGTATTTT.

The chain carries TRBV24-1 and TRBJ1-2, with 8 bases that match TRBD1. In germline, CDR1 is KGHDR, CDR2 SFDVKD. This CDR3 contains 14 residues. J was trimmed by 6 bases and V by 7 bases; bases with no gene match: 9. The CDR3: CATSQDRGPHGYTF. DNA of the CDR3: TGTGCCACCAGCCAAGACAGGGGACCCCATGGCTACACCTTC.

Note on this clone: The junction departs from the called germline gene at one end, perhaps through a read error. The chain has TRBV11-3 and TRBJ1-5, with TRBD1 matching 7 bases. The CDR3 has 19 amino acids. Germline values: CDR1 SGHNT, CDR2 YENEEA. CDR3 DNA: TGTGCCAGCAGCTTAGTCCCTTCAATATTAGGAGGGGGCAAGCAGCCCCAGCATTTT. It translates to CASSLVPSILGGGKQPQHF.

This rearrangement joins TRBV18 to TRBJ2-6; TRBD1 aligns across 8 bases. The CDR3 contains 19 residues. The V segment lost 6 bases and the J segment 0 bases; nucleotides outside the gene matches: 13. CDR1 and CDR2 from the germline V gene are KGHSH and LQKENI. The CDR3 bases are TGTGCCAGCTCCCCCCGCCGGGACAGGACGATCTCTGGGGCCAACGTCCTGACTTTC. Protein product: CASSPRRDRTISGANVLTF.

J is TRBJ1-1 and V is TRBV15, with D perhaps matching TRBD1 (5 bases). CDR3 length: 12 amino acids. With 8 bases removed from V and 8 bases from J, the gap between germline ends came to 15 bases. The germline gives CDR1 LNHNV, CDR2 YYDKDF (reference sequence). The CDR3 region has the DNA TGTGCCACCGGGCAGGGCAGCGAAGAAGCTTTCTTT. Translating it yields CATGQGSEEAFF.

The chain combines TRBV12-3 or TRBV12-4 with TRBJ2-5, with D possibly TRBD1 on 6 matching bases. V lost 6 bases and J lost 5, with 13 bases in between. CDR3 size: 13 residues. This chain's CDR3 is CASRITGLETQYF. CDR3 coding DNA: TGTGCCAGCAGGATCACAGGGTTGGAGACCCAGTACTTC.

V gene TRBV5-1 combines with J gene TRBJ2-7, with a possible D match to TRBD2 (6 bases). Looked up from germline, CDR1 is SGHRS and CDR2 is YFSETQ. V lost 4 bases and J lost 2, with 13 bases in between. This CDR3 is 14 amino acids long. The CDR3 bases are TGCGCCAGCAGCCGGGGGTGGGATCCCTACGAGCAGTACTTC. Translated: CASSRGWDPYEQYF. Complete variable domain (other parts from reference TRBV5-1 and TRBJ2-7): KAGVTQTPRYLIKTRGQQVTLSCSPISGHRSVSWYQQTPGQGLQFLFEYFSETQRNKGNFPGRFSGRQFSNSRSEMNVSTLELGDSALYLCASSRGWDPYEQYFGPGTRLTVT.

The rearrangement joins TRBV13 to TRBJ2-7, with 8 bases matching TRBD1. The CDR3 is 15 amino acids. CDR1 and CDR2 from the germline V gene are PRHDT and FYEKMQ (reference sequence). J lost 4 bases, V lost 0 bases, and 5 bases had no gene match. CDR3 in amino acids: CASSLGGQGSYEQYF. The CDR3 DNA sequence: TGTGCCAGCAGCTTAGGCGGACAGGGATCATACGAGCAGTACTTC.

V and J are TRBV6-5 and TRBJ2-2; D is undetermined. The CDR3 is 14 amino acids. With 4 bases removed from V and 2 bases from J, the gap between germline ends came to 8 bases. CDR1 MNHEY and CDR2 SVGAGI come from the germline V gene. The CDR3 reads CASSSYTNTGELFF. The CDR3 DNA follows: TGTGCCAGCAGTTCATACACCAACACCGGGGAGCTGTTTTTT.

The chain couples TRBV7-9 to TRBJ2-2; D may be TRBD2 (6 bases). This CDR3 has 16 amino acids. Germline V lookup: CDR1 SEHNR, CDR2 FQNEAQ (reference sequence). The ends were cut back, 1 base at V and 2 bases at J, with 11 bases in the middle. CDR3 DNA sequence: TGTGCCAGCAGCTTAGGGGCTAGCGTAAACACCGGGGAGCTGTTTTTT. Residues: CASSLGASVNTGELFF. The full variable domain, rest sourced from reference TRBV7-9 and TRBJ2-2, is DTGVSQNPRHKITKRGQNVTFRCDPISEHNRLYWYRQTLGQGPEFLTYFQNEAQLEKSRLLSDRFSAERPKGSFSTLEIQRTEQGDSAMYLCASSLGASVNTGELFFGEGSRLTVL.

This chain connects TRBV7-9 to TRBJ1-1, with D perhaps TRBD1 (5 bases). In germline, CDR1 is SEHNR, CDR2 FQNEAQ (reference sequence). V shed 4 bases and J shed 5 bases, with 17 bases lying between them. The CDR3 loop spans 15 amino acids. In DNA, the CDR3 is TGTGCCAGCAGCTCCGCGGCAGGGATGTGGACTGAAGCTTTCTTT. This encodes CASSSAAGMWTEAFF.

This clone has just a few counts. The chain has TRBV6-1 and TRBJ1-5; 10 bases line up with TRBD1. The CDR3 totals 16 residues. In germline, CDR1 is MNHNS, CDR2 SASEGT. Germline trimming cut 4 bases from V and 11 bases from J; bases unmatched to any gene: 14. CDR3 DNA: TGTGCCAGCAGTGGTATTGAGACAGGGGGCCTCAGGGCCCAGCATTTT. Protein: CASSGIETGGLRAQHF.

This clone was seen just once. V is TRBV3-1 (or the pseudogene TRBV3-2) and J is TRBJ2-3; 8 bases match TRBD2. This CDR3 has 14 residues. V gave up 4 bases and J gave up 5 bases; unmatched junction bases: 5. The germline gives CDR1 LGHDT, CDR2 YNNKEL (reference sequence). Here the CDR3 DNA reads TGTGCCAGCAGCCGGACTAGCACCAAAGATACGCAGTATTTT. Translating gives CASSRTSTKDTQYF.

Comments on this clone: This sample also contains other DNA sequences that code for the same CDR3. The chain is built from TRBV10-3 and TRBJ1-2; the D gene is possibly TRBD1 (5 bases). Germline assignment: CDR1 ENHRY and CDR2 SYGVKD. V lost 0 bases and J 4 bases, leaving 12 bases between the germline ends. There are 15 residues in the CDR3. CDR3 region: CAISESTGEGYGYTF. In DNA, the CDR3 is TGTGCCATCAGTGAGTCGACGGGGGAGGGCTATGGCTACACCTTC.